The rows below give T cell receptor beta chains drawn from one sample of a study of tumor and adjacent non-tumor tissue in lung cancer. TCRdb processed the multiplex PCR reads anew with MiXCR; each CDR3 protein has one entry. In the table there are fewer than 130,000 distinct CDR3 sequences, approximately 87% of which are singletons. The specimen sequenced was lung tumor tissue. The receptors were gathered from a man aged 65 to 79 with non-small cell lung cancer. Both conserved end residues are part of each CDR3. Fields, in order: J gene, V gene, clone size, CDR3 length, D gene, CDR3 DNA, CDR3 protein. D genes are given only for firm matches. Clone sizes are given selectively: once, few, many, or a class where the clone is expanded.

>TRBJ2-2|TRBV4-1|.|16|TRBD1
TGCGCCAGCAGCTCCCGGACAGGGGTCGACCTCGAGGAGCTGTTTTTT
CASSSRTGVDLEELFF
>TRBJ2-3|TRBV11-2|.|17|TRBD2
TGTGCCAGCAGTTTAGATCTAGCGGGACGAATCACAGATAAGCAGTATTTT
CASSLDLAGRITDKQYF
>TRBJ2-6|TRBV5-6|many|16|.
TGTGCCAGCAGCTTGTATCAGCACTCTGGGGCCAACGTCCTGACTTTC
CASSLYQHSGANVLTF
>TRBJ1-1|TRBV10-2|.|12|.
TGCGCAGGCAGGGACAAGGGCGTTGAAGCTTTCTTT
CAGRDKGVEAFF
>TRBJ2-3|TRBV4-2|once|17|.
TGTGTCAGTATCCAATCCCTCTCGGACCGAGGCACAGATACGCAGTATTTT
CVSIQSLSDRGTDTQYF
>TRBJ2-5|TRBV29-1|.|18|TRBD2
TGCAGCTTTGAATTCTATTGGACTGGCGGGGGGAAACAAGAGACCCAGAACTTC
CSFEFYWTGGGKQETQNF
>TRBJ2-1|TRBV6-2/TRBV6-3|.|16|TRBD2
TGTGCTAGCAGGCGGACTAGCGGGAGGTTATACAAAGAGCAGTTCTTC
CASRRTSGRLYKEQFF
>TRBJ2-5|TRBV6-6|.|13|.
TGTGCCAGCATCCTGGGCCAGCAAGAGACCCAGTACTTC
CASILGQQETQYF
>TRBJ1-6|TRBV7-9|.|15|.
TGTGCCAGCAGCCAAGTCCGGGCCGCTAACTCACCCCTCCACTTT
CASSQVRAANSPLHF
>TRBJ1-5|TRBV6-1|few|15|.
TGTGCCAGCAGTGCTCAAAGCAATAGCAATCAGCCCCAGCATTTT
CASSAQSNSNQPQHF
>TRBJ1-2|TRBV6-5|many|11|.
TGTGCCAGCAGTTACGGAACAAGCTGCACCTTC
CASSYGTSCTF
>TRBJ2-7|TRBV6-1|.|14|.
TGTGCGATCAGTGAAGCACAGGGAACAAGGGTGCAGTACTTC
CAISEAQGTRVQYF
>TRBJ2-2|TRBV28|.|16|.
TGTGCCAGCAGTTTAGTACAGGGAATTAGCTCCGGGGAGCTGTTTTTT
CASSLVQGISSGELFF
>TRBJ2-2|TRBV10-1|once|17|.
TGCGCCAGCAGTGACGGCAGTGGGACGATAAACACCGGGGGGCTGTTGTTT
CASSDGSGTINTGGLLF
>TRBJ1-2|TRBV11-1|once|12|.
TGTGTCAGTAGCTTATTCAGATATGGCTACACCTTC
CVSSLFRYGYTF
>TRBJ1-2|TRBV4-2|.|15|TRBD1
TGTGCCAGCAGCCAAGAAGCAAGGGGGCAGCGGGGCTGCACCTTC
CASSQEARGQRGCTF
>TRBJ2-1|TRBV11-3|.|17|TRBD2
TGTGCCAGCAGTCTCCTAGGGACTAGTGGGGGCTACCATGAGCAGTTCTTC
CASSLLGTSGGYHEQFF
>TRBJ2-1|TRBV6-5|few|15|TRBD2
TGTCCCAGCAGTTACTCGGCTAGCGGGAGAGACGAGCAGTTCTTC
CPSSYSASGRDEQFF
>TRBJ1-2|TRBV5-5|.|15|.
TGTGCCAGCAACTATCATCATCAGACGAACTATGCCTACACCTTC
CASNYHHQTNYAYTF
>TRBJ2-5|TRBV12-5|.|13|.
TGTGATAGTGGTTTGACCCACGCGGAGACTCAGTACTTC
CDSGLTHAETQYF
>TRBJ2-7|TRBV12-3/TRBV12-4|.|13|.
TGTGCCAGCAGTTTGGATAGCACCTACGAGCAGTATTTC
CASSLDSTYEQYF
>TRBJ2-7|TRBV29-1|.|14|.
TGTAGCGTCAGCGGAATGGCCGGCTGTGGGACGCAGTACTTC
CSVSGMAGCGTQYF
>TRBJ2-5|TRBV28|.|13|.
TGTGCCAGCAAACTAGTGGGTTCAGAGACCCAGTACTTT
CASKLVGSETQYF
>TRBJ2-7|TRBV6-2/TRBV6-3|once|18|TRBD2
TGTGACAGCACTTCCTACCCGAGTCTAGCGGGAGGAACCTACGAGCAGTACTTC
CDSTSYPSLAGGTYEQYF
>TRBJ2-6|TRBV29-1|medium-sized|12|.
TGCAGCGCCCACTCTGGGGCCAACGTCCTGACTTTC
CSAHSGANVLTF
>TRBJ1-3|TRBV20-1|.|15|TRBD1
TGCAGTGCTAGAGAAGACAGGGCTCTCAGAAACGCCATATATTTT
CSAREDRALRNAIYF
>TRBJ1-1|TRBV20-1|many|15|.
TGCAGTGCTAGAGATCTTGAAAGAGTAGGCACTGAAGCTTTCTTT
CSARDLERVGTEAFF
>TRBJ1-1|TRBV12-3/TRBV12-4|.|13|.
TGTGCCAGCAGTTTTCGGGACATACAGAAACCCTTCTTT
CASSFRDIQKPFF
>TRBJ2-3|TRBV6-5|.|16|TRBD2
TGTGTCAGCAGTGACCCCGGACTAGCGGGACGAGATACGCAGTATTTT
CVSSDPGLAGRDTQYF
>TRBJ2-1|TRBV11-3|.|15|TRBD2
TGTGCCATCAGCTTAACTTGCGGGAGGGAAAATGAACAGTTCTTC
CAISLTCGRENEQFF
>TRBJ2-2|TRBV5-5|once|19|.
TGTGCCAGCAGCTCCCTACCGGGGGAAGAACGAATGCAACCCGGGGAGCTGTTTTTT
CASSSLPGEERMQPGELFF
>TRBJ1-5|TRBV12-3/TRBV12-4|.|15|.
TGTGCGAGCAGTCAAGTGCTTTCCCCCAAACAGCCCCAGCATTTT
CASSQVLSPKQPQHF
>TRBJ1-2|TRBV6-5|.|13|.
TGTGTCACCTCGCGAGGACCGGTCTATGGCTACACCTTC
CVTSRGPVYGYTF
>TRBJ2-3|TRBV6-6|.|17|TRBD1
TGTGCCAACAGTTACGATCCAAACAGGGGGCGCACAGTTACGCAGTATTTT
CANSYDPNRGRTVTQYF
>TRBJ2-3|TRBV29-1|.|14|.
TGCATCGTTGTCTCATGGGATTACACAGATACGCAGTATTTT
CIVVSWDYTDTQYF